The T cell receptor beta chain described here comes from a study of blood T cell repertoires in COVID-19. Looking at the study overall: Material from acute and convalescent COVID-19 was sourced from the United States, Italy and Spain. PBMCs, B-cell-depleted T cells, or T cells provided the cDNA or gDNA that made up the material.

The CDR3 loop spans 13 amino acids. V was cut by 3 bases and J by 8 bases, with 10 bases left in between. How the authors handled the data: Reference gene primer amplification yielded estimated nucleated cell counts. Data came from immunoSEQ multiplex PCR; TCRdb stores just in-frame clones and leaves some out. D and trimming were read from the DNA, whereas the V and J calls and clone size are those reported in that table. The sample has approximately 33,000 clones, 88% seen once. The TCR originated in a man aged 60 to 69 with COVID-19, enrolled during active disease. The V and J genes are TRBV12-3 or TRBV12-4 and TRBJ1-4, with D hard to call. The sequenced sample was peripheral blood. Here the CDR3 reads CASSFTAGEKLFF. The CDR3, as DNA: TGTGCCAGCAGTTTTACCGCCGGGGAAAAACTGTTTTTT.